The 21 T cell receptor beta chains reported below all come from one sample, sequenced in a study of blood T cell repertoires in COVID-19. Assay used: immunoSEQ multiplex PCR; TCRdb lists only in-frame clones, some missing. The sample lists about 140,000 clones, 70% to 90% occurring once. The source material was peripheral blood. The receptors were gathered from a man in his fifties or sixties with acute or convalescent COVID-19.

This clone was counted only a few times. The V and J genes are TRBV7-9 and TRBJ1-5; D gene ambiguous. Germline assignment: CDR1 SEHNR and CDR2 FQNEAQ (reference sequence). CDR3 length equals 12 residues. Trimming cost V 6 bases and J 3 bases, with 6 bases left between them. The CDR3 sequence: CASSFFNQPQHF. CDR3 DNA sequence: TGTGCCAGCAGTTTCTTCAATCAGCCCCAGCATTTT. Full variable domain (remainder filled in from reference TRBV7-9 and TRBJ1-5): DTGVSQNPRHKITKRGQNVTFRCDPISEHNRLYWYRQTLGQGPEFLTYFQNEAQLEKSRLLSDRFSAERPKGSFSTLEIQRTEQGDSAMYLCASSFFNQPQHFGDGTRLSIL.

This chain joins TRBV28 and TRBJ1-2; TRBD1 aligns across 7 bases. Germline trimming cut 2 bases from V and 8 bases from J; bases unmatched to any gene: 11. Germline CDR1 and CDR2: MDHEN and SYDVKM. The CDR3 sequence is 15 residues long. The chain's CDR3 is CASSLGPGQTVGYTF. The CDR3 DNA sequence: TGTGCCAGCAGTTTAGGCCCGGGACAGACAGTGGGCTACACCTTC.

The genes are TRBV19 and TRBJ1-1, with 7 bases fitting TRBD1. CDR1 and CDR2 (germline): LNHDA, SQIVND (reference sequence). The CDR3 totals 13 residues. Unmatched junction bases numbered 1, after V lost 3 bases and J lost 3 bases. Here the CDR3 DNA reads TGTGCCAGTAGTATCGGACAGGACACTGAAGCTTTCTTT. Its translation is CASSIGQDTEAFF. Full variable domain (outside the CDR3, taken from reference TRBV19 and TRBJ1-1): DGGITQSPKYLFRKEGQNVTLSCEQNLNHDAMYWYRQDPGQGLRLIYYSQIVNDFQKGDIAEGYSVSREKKESFPLTVTSAQKNPTAFYLCASSIGQDTEAFFGQGTRLTVV.

This sequence joins TRBV3-1 (or the pseudogene TRBV3-2) and TRBJ1-1; 9 nucleotides match TRBD1. Germline V gives CDR1 LGHDT, CDR2 YNNKEL (reference sequence). V was pared by 5 bases and J by 4 bases, with 2 bases of the junction left unmatched. The CDR3 covers 13 residues. Here the CDR3 DNA reads TGTGCCAGCAGCGGACAGGGGCGCACTGAAGCTTTCTTT. It encodes CASSGQGRTEAFF.

V gene TRBV15 combines with J gene TRBJ2-1, with TRBD2 matching 11 bases. CDR3 length: 17 amino acids. V shed 3 bases, J shed 2 bases, and the junction held 6 bases outside the gene matches. Germline values: CDR1 LNHNV, CDR2 YYDKDF (reference sequence). The DNA of the CDR3 is TGTGCCACCAGCAGTTCTCTAGCGGGGGGTGCCTACAATGAGCAGTTCTTC. It encodes CATSSSLAGGAYNEQFF.

The J gene is TRBJ1-5, the V gene TRBV19, with TRBD1 identical over 8 bases. Germline CDR1 and CDR2: LNHDA and SQIVND (reference sequence). V was clipped by 1 base and J by 3 bases; unmatched bases: 5. The CDR3 contains 16 residues. The CDR3 sequence is CASSIGGTGINQPQHF. Written as DNA, the CDR3 is TGTGCCAGTAGTATAGGGGGGACAGGAATCAATCAGCCCCAGCATTTT.

This chain connects TRBV7-9 to TRBJ1-4; a possible D gene is TRBD1 (5 bases). The CDR3 consists of 15 residues. Germline V gene data show CDR1 as SEHNR and CDR2 as FQNEAQ (reference sequence). The V end lost 5 bases, the J end lost 7 bases, and 17 bases lay between the germline ends. The CDR3 coding sequence is TGTGCCAGCAGCCCCGCTCAGGGCGTGGGTGAAAAACTGTTTTTT. Translated: CASSPAQGVGEKLFF.

This clone was detected once. The rearrangement joins TRBV28 to TRBJ1-3; D not certain. Germline assignment: CDR1 MDHEN and CDR2 SYDVKM. V was cut by 6 bases and J by 4 bases, with 10 bases left in between. The CDR3 covers 13 residues. In nucleotides, the CDR3 is TGTGCCAGCAGAGCCCCCGAAGGAAACACCATATATTTT. Protein sequence: CASRAPEGNTIYF.

The chain uses TRBV7-8 and TRBJ1-1; 9 nucleotides line up with TRBD1. V shed 3 bases and J 0 bases; nucleotides not matched to a gene: 8. Germline V CDR1 and CDR2: SGHVS, FQNEAQ. The CDR3 is 17 residues long. The chain's CDR3 is CASSFGYTGGLNTEAFF. CDR3 nucleotide sequence: TGTGCCAGCAGCTTTGGATACACAGGGGGCTTGAACACTGAAGCTTTCTTT.

This chain connects TRBV11-3 to TRBJ2-7; 7 bases fit TRBD2. Per germline, CDR1 SGHNT and CDR2 YENEEA. The CDR3 covers 16 residues. J lost 7 bases, V lost 1 base, and 13 bases had no gene match. CDR3: CASSLGLAVLGGEQYF. DNA of the CDR3: TGTGCCAGCAGCTTAGGGCTAGCGGTTCTCGGGGGAGAGCAGTACTTC.

This chain uses TRBV9 with TRBJ2-1, with 8 bases identical to TRBD2. The CDR3 spans 15 residues. Trimming removed 3 bases from V and 3 bases from J; junction bases left unmatched: 5. Germline V gives CDR1 SGDLS, CDR2 YYNGEE. The CDR3 DNA reads TGTGCCAGCAGCGCCGGGACTAGGTACTACAATGAGCAGTTCTTC. This sequence encodes CASSAGTRYYNEQFF.

This clone was detected once. The rearrangement links TRBV11-3 to TRBJ2-1; tentatively, D is TRBD1 (7 bases). This CDR3 region has 18 residues. Per germline, CDR1 SGHNT and CDR2 YENEEA. Between the trimmed V and J ends, which lost 5 bases and 0 bases, there was a span of 20 bases. CDR3 region: CASSPTGWDSSSYNEQFF. CDR3 bases: TGTGCCAGCAGCCCGACAGGGTGGGACTCGAGCTCCTACAATGAGCAGTTCTTC.

The chain carries TRBV19 and TRBJ1-2; D might be TRBD1 (6 bases). The CDR3 has 15 residues. V shed 2 bases and J shed 6 bases, with 16 bases lying between them. Looked up from germline, CDR1 is LNHDA and CDR2 is SQIVND (reference sequence). The CDR3 spells CASSIPHGGAHGYTF. The DNA for the CDR3 is TGTGCCAGTAGTATACCCCACGGGGGGGCTCATGGCTACACCTTC.

The chain recombines TRBV4-1 with TRBJ2-3; 8 positions agree with TRBD2. V lost 0 bases to trimming and J lost 4 bases; unmatched junction nucleotides: 3. This CDR3 spans 15 amino acids. Germline V gene lookup returns CDR1 MGHRA and CDR2 YSYEKL. Here the CDR3 DNA reads TGCGCCAGCAGCCAAGATCGAGCGGGGGCAGATACGCAGTATTTT. Protein product: CASSQDRAGADTQYF.

CDR3 DNA: TGTGCCAGCAGCGTAGGGGACTCATCCTACGAGCAGTACTTC. This gives the protein CASSVGDSSYEQYF. This chain links TRBV9 with TRBJ2-7; a possible D gene is TRBD2 (6 bases). V was pared by 0 bases and J by 1 base, with 8 bases between. The CDR3 consists of 14 residues. Germline loops: CDR1 SGDLS, CDR2 YYNGEE.

This chain connects TRBV20-1 to TRBJ2-3; 7 bases fit TRBD2. The CDR3 covers 11 residues. V lost 6 bases, J lost 6 bases, and 3 bases stayed unmatched. Germline V gene sequence: CDR1 DFQATT, CDR2 SNEGSKA (reference sequence). The CDR3 region is CSAPAGDTQYF. The CDR3 DNA reads TGCAGTGCCCCAGCGGGGGATACGCAGTATTTT.

V is TRBV6-1 and J is TRBJ1-3; no reliable D call. This CDR3 region has 14 residues. V lost 1 base and J lost 2, with 6 bases in between. Germline values: CDR1 MNHNS, CDR2 SASEGT. The CDR3 protein is CASSEGRAGNTIYF. As DNA, the CDR3 is TGTGCCAGCAGTGAAGGGAGGGCTGGAAACACCATATATTTT.

The chain joins TRBV10-3 to TRBJ2-5; D is possibly TRBD1 (5 bases). The CDR3 sequence is 13 residues long. V was shortened by 3 bases and J by 4 bases, with 9 bases between the two germline ends. Germline V gene sequence: CDR1 ENHRY, CDR2 SYGVKD. Here the CDR3 DNA reads TGTGCCATCAGTGACAGGGATTCAGAGACCCAGTACTTC. This gives the protein CAISDRDSETQYF.

The chain is built from TRBV18 and TRBJ1-1; D gene unclear. V was trimmed by 2 bases and J by 4 bases, leaving 14 bases between them. Germline CDR1 is KGHSH and CDR2 is LQKENI. The CDR3 is 15 amino acids. CDR3 DNA: TGTGCCAGCTCACCAGGGCTCCAAGTGGGCACTGAAGCTTTCTTT. Translating it yields CASSPGLQVGTEAFF.

The chain carries TRBV10-3 and TRBJ1-2; D gene unclear. Trimming pared 4 bases from V and 4 bases from J, leaving 10 bases between. CDR1 and CDR2 (germline): ENHRY, SYGVKD. The CDR3 runs 13 residues. The CDR3 is CAISVEQSYGYTF. The CDR3 nucleotides read TGTGCCATCAGTGTTGAACAGAGCTATGGCTACACCTTC.

This chain connects TRBV7-8 to TRBJ1-6; unclear D gene. CDR3 length: 16 amino acids. V was clipped by 4 bases and J by 2 bases, with 12 bases between them. Germline CDR1 reads SGHVS; CDR2 reads FQNEAQ. CDR3 sequence reads: CASSSWTSTYNSPLHF. The CDR3 DNA follows: TGTGCCAGCAGCTCTTGGACTTCTACCTATAATTCACCCCTCCACTTT.